The next 14 T cell receptor beta chains were all read from a single sample in a study of shared clonotypes between healthy human individuals. The method was immunoSEQ multiplex PCR; TCRdb's version includes in-frame clones alone and lacks a portion of them. The sample contains 550,000 to 700,000 clones, about 80% of which appear only once. Specimen: memory CD4+ T cells sorted from blood. Regarding subset: CD45RA-negative fraction. These TCRs come from a young woman in good health.

In DNA, the CDR3 is TGTGCCACCAGCAGAGGTGGCGGGGTCTCGAGGTACAATGAGCAGTTCTTC. It specifies CATSRGGGVSRYNEQFF. This sequence joins TRBV15 and TRBJ2-1, with D tentatively TRBD2 (6 bases). The CDR3 runs 17 residues. Germline CDR1 and CDR2: LNHNV and YYDKDF (reference sequence). The V end was cut by 1 base, the J end by 4 bases, with 17 bases between.

CDR3 sequence reads: CSVEAVRGGSGNTIYF. DNA of the CDR3: TGCAGCGTTGAAGCGGTTCGTGGCGGCTCTGGAAACACCATATATTTT. The rearrangement uses TRBV29-1 and TRBJ1-3; D gene unclear. Germline V gives CDR1 SQVTM, CDR2 ANQGSEA. Trimming left V 1 base short and J 0 bases short, with 13 bases between. CDR3 length: 16 residues.

This chain connects TRBV28 to TRBJ1-2; D not certain. Germline V CDR1 and CDR2: MDHEN, SYDVKM. V was pared by 3 bases and J by 2 bases, with 7 bases between. The CDR3 is 13 amino acids. The CDR3 DNA sequence: TGTGCCAGCAGTTTGCCGGGAAACTATGGCTACACCTTC. Translation gives CASSLPGNYGYTF.

The CDR3 region is CASSEYSGGRYEQYF. The CDR3 bases are TGTGCCAGCAGTGAATATTCGGGAGGGCGTTACGAGCAGTACTTC. The chain joins TRBV25-1 to TRBJ2-7; 8 nucleotides match TRBD2. Germline V lookup: CDR1 MGHDK, CDR2 SYGVNS. This CDR3 contains 15 residues. Losses at the gene ends were 0 bases for V and 4 bases for J; bases not matched to a gene: 5.

This clone was found a few times. The chain has TRBV7-9 and TRBJ1-1, with TRBD1 matching 7 bases. Trimming cost V 5 bases and J 1 base; bases outside gene matches: 4. This CDR3 contains 14 residues. The germline CDR1 and CDR2 sequences are SEHNR and FQNEAQ (reference sequence). CDR3 in DNA: TGTGCCAGCAGCCGAGGACAGGAGAACACTGAAGCTTTCTTT. Its translation: CASSRGQENTEAFF.

V and J are TRBV6-1 and TRBJ1-2, with no clear D. V was shortened by 4 bases and J by 4 bases, with 16 bases between the two germline ends. The CDR3 runs 15 residues. The germline CDR1 and CDR2 sequences are MNHNS and SASEGT. The CDR3 here is CASSGQLDEGYGYTF. In nucleotides, the CDR3 is TGTGCCAGCAGTGGGCAGCTCGACGAGGGCTATGGCTACACCTTC.

V gene TRBV7-2 combines with J gene TRBJ2-1; no reliable D call. The V gene lost 1 base and the J gene lost 5 bases, with 9 bases spanning the gap. Germline CDR1 and CDR2: SGHTA and FQGNSA. This CDR3 is built from 14 residues. The CDR3 DNA follows: TGTGCCAGCAGCTTAGGTGTTGATAACAATGAGCAGTTCTTC. This encodes CASSLGVDNNEQFF. The full variable domain, rest sourced from reference TRBV7-2 and TRBJ2-1, is GAGVSQSPSNKVTEKGKDVELRCDPISGHTALYWYRQSLGQGLEFLIYFQGNSAPDKSGLPSDRFSAERTGGSVSTLTIQRTQQEDSAVYLCASSLGVDNNEQFFGPGTRLTVL.

This rearrangement joins TRBV28 to TRBJ1-2; TRBD1 agrees at 7 bases. CDR1 and CDR2 (germline): MDHEN, SYDVKM. V was pared by 4 bases and J by 4 bases, with 6 bases of the junction left unmatched. The CDR3 runs 14 residues. CDR3 DNA: TGTGCCAGCAGTTCGACCGGGACAGTCTATGGCTACACCTTC. Protein product: CASSSTGTVYGYTF.

The chain employs TRBV28 and TRBJ1-2; no definite D call. The CDR3 length is 14 residues. Germline values: CDR1 MDHEN, CDR2 SYDVKM. The germline V and J ends were trimmed by 8 bases and 3 bases, with 16 bases remaining between them. The chain's CDR3 is CASLVRGIDYGYTF. In nucleotides, the CDR3 is TGTGCCAGCTTAGTAAGAGGTATTGACTATGGCTACACCTTC.

The CDR3: CASSTSGRHTQYF. The CDR3 region has the DNA TGTGCCAGCAGCACTAGCGGGAGGCATACGCAGTATTTT. The V gene is TRBV28, the J gene TRBJ2-3; TRBD2 aligns across 12 bases. V shed 6 bases and J 7 bases; nucleotides not matched to a gene: 2. Germline values: CDR1 MDHEN, CDR2 SYDVKM. The CDR3 sequence is 13 residues long.

This clone appeared many times. The V call is TRBV30, the J call TRBJ1-2, with D tentatively TRBD1 (6 bases). There are 12 residues in the CDR3. The germline V gene encodes CDR1 GTSNPN and CDR2 SVGIG (reference sequence). Trimming removed 4 bases at V and 4 bases at J, with 10 bases between. The DNA for the CDR3 is TGTGCCTGGATGAGGGGGGGCTATGGCTACACCTTC. Translating it yields CAWMRGGYGYTF.

This clone was counted between two and nine times. The chain joins TRBV9 to TRBJ1-2; D unclear. V lost 7 bases and J 2 bases, leaving 9 bases between the germline ends. CDR1 is SGDLS, CDR2 YYNGEE, per germline. CDR3 size: 12 residues. The CDR3 spells CASYRQNYGYTF. CDR3 DNA sequence: TGTGCCAGCTACCGTCAGAACTATGGCTACACCTTC.

The gene calls are TRBV10-3 and TRBJ2-7; possibly TRBD1 for D (6 bases). CDR3 length equals 14 residues. Germline V CDR1 and CDR2: ENHRY, SYGVKD. V was trimmed by 2 bases and J by 6 bases, leaving 14 bases between them. CDR3 DNA: TGTGCCATCAGTGAGGTAGGACAGCAATCCGAGCAGTACTTC. Its translation: CAISEVGQQSEQYF.

The rearrangement links TRBV2 to TRBJ2-2; D is unclear. Trimming pared 6 bases from V and 1 base from J, leaving 6 bases between. Germline values: CDR1 SNHLY, CDR2 FYNNEI. The CDR3 extends over 13 amino acids. Here the CDR3 reads CASRQENTGELFF. The CDR3 region has the DNA TGTGCCAGCAGGCAGGAGAACACCGGGGAGCTGTTTTTT.